One sample yielded the 18 T cell receptor beta chains listed below, sequenced in a study of blood T cell repertoires in COVID-19. Repertoires were generated with immunoSEQ multiplex PCR, while TCRdb's copy carries only in-frame clones and drops some. The data show some 220,000 clones, with more than 65% seen just once and roughly 2.3% held by the top ten. Sequencing was done on a sample of peripheral blood. The receptor set was obtained from a woman aged 55-69 years with acute or convalescent COVID-19.

The CDR3 here is CASRGTGVPAEAFF. The CDR3 nucleotides are TGTGCCAGCAGGGGGACAGGGGTCCCCGCTGAAGCTTTCTTT. The rearrangement joins TRBV2 to TRBJ1-1; 10 bases are shared with TRBD1. Germline loops: CDR1 SNHLY, CDR2 FYNNEI. V trimming: 6 bases; J trimming: 6 bases; junction bases outside the gene matches: 7. The CDR3 runs to 14 residues.

This clone was seen a few times. V gene TRBV27 combines with J gene TRBJ1-5; 7 bases are a match to TRBD1. The CDR3 is made up of 15 amino acids. The V gene's germline CDR1 is MNHEY and CDR2 SMNVEV (reference sequence). The V and J ends lost 5 bases and 0 bases, in that order; junction bases with no gene match: 4. The CDR3 region is CASSAGGYSNQPQHF. In nucleotides, the CDR3 is TGTGCCAGCAGTGCAGGGGGGTATAGCAATCAGCCCCAGCATTTT.

Written as DNA, the CDR3 is TGTGCCAGCAGTGAAGCGCGGTGGGCCGGGGGTTCACCCCTCCACTTT. Translated: CASSEARWAGGSPLHF. This chain uses TRBV2 with TRBJ1-6; the D gene is possibly TRBD1 (5 bases). The CDR3 consists of 16 residues. Germline CDR1 and CDR2: SNHLY and FYNNEI. The V gene lost 0 bases and the J gene lost 9 bases, with 15 bases spanning the gap.

This chain joins TRBV5-4 and TRBJ1-3; TRBD1 might be the D (6 bases). In germline, CDR1 is SGHNT, CDR2 YYREEE (reference sequence). The V and J ends lost 1 base and 0 bases respectively, with 8 bases between them. The CDR3 loop spans 15 amino acids. Here the CDR3 reads CASSLQGISGNTIYF. The CDR3 coding sequence is TGTGCCAGCAGCTTGCAGGGGATCTCTGGAAACACCATATATTTT.

This clone appeared a single time. This chain's CDR3 is CASSPLTGSTEAFF. The CDR3 DNA is TGTGCCAGCAGTCCCCTAACAGGGAGCACTGAAGCTTTCTTT. This chain uses TRBV27 with TRBJ1-1, with a tentative D call TRBD1 (6 bases). The CDR3 sequence is 14 residues long. Trimming took off 5 bases at V and 4 bases at J, with 14 bases between the two ends. Germline V lookup: CDR1 MNHEY, CDR2 SMNVEV (reference sequence).

The CDR3 spells CASSQADREDTQYF. The CDR3 coding sequence is TGCGCCAGCAGCCAAGCTGACAGGGAAGATACGCAGTATTTT. The J gene is TRBJ2-3, the V gene TRBV4-3, with 7 positions matching TRBD1. Unmatched junction bases numbered 3, after V lost 1 base and J lost 5 bases. Germline V CDR1 and CDR2: LGHNA, YSLEER. The CDR3 is 14 amino acids.

The chain recombines TRBV19 with TRBJ1-1, with 9 nucleotides matching TRBD1. With V trimmed by 5 bases and J by 5 bases, 9 bases remained unmatched. In germline, CDR1 is LNHDA, CDR2 SQIVND (reference sequence). The CDR3 runs 15 residues. CDR3 sequence: CASSARTGVRTEAFF. The CDR3 DNA sequence: TGTGCCAGTAGTGCTCGGACAGGGGTGAGGACTGAAGCTTTCTTT.

The chain uses TRBV4-3 and TRBJ1-1, with D possibly TRBD1 on 6 matching bases. The CDR3 runs to 14 residues. Germline CDR1 is LGHNA and CDR2 is YSLEER. V was cut by 7 bases and J by 0 bases, with 12 bases left in between. The CDR3 DNA is TGCGCCAGCACCTCCGGGGGGCTGAACACTGAAGCTTTCTTT. Translated: CASTSGGLNTEAFF.

The V call is TRBV4-2, the J call TRBJ1-1; D is perhaps TRBD1 (5 bases). This CDR3 is 17 amino acids long. Germline values: CDR1 LGHNA, CDR2 YNFKEQ. V was clipped by 2 bases and J by 6 bases, with 22 bases between them. The CDR3 DNA is TGTGCCAGCAGCCAACAATGGGGCGGACACCGCGAACCTGAAGCTTTCTTT. Translating it yields CASSQQWGGHREPEAFF.

The rearrangement joins TRBV2 to TRBJ2-5; 12 nucleotides line up with TRBD2. The CDR3 runs 15 residues. The junction had 7 bases not matched to a gene; V was cut back by 7 bases and J by 4 bases. Germline V gives CDR1 SNHLY, CDR2 FYNNEI. The CDR3 DNA is TGTGCCAGCAACTCGGAGGGACTAGCGGGAGAGACCCAGTACTTC. Its translation is CASNSEGLAGETQYF.

This sequence joins TRBV28 and TRBJ2-3, with D possibly being TRBD1 (5 bases). The germline V gene encodes CDR1 MDHEN and CDR2 SYDVKM. This CDR3 has 17 residues. V was clipped by 2 bases and J by 0 bases, with 15 bases between them. CDR3 DNA sequence: TGTGCCAGCAGTTTAACGGGTGGGGCTTCTAGCACAGATACGCAGTATTTT. This encodes CASSLTGGASSTDTQYF.

V and J are TRBV27 and TRBJ2-3; 9 nucleotides align to TRBD2. The CDR3 consists of 15 residues. The germline gives CDR1 MNHEY, CDR2 SMNVEV (reference sequence). V shed 8 bases, J shed 1 base, and the junction held 7 bases outside the gene matches. The CDR3 loop is CASGNSGGGTDTQYF. CDR3 sequence (DNA): TGTGCCAGCGGCAATAGCGGGGGTGGCACAGATACGCAGTATTTT.

This sequence joins TRBV12-3 or TRBV12-4 and TRBJ2-7, with TRBD1 matching over 7 bases. V dropped 4 bases and J dropped 3; count of bases not matched to a gene: 3. This CDR3 is 13 amino acids long. The CDR3 reads CASSWDRNYEQYF. The DNA for the CDR3 is TGTGCCAGCAGTTGGGACAGAAACTACGAGCAGTACTTC.

The chain uses TRBV27 and TRBJ1-2, with 8 bases lining up with TRBD1. This CDR3 is built from 13 residues. Germline trimming cut 6 bases from V and 4 bases from J; bases unmatched to any gene: 4. From germline, CDR1 is MNHEY and CDR2 SMNVEV (reference sequence). This CDR3 is CASSSDRGYGYTF. The CDR3 DNA follows: TGTGCCAGCAGCAGTGACAGGGGCTATGGCTACACCTTC.

This sequence joins TRBV5-1 and TRBJ2-7; 13 positions agree with TRBD2. Germline-derived CDR1 and CDR2 are SGHRS and YFSETQ. Trimming cost V 1 base and J 2 bases; bases outside gene matches: 3. The length of the CDR3 is 16 residues. The CDR3 coding sequence is TGCGCCAGCAGCTTGACGACTAGCGGGGGGACCTACGAGCAGTACTTC. Protein sequence: CASSLTTSGGTYEQYF.

The V gene is TRBV7-8, the J gene TRBJ2-4, with unresolved D. This CDR3 comprises 13 residues. Per the germline V gene, CDR1 is SGHVS and CDR2 is FQNEAQ. The germline V and J ends were trimmed by 8 bases and 2 bases, with 10 bases remaining between them. In DNA, the CDR3 is TGTGCCAGCCGAGGAACGACCAAAAACATTCAGTACTTC. Translated, it gives CASRGTTKNIQYF.

The V gene is TRBV4-1, the J gene TRBJ1-2; D not resolved. The CDR3 totals 15 residues. Trimming left V 3 bases short and J 2 bases short, with 13 bases between. The germline V gene has CDR1 MGHRA and CDR2 YSYEKL. The CDR3, as DNA: TGCGCCAGCAGCCATCCACCCCGGGGAAACTATGGCTACACCTTC. Protein: CASSHPPRGNYGYTF.

The genes are TRBV5-5 and TRBJ1-1; D possibly corresponds to TRBD1 (5 bases). Trimming shortened V by 3 bases and J by 9 bases, and 21 bases separated the two germline ends. This CDR3 is 15 amino acids long. Germline lookup yields CDR1 SGHKS and CDR2 YYEKEE (reference sequence). Written as DNA, the CDR3 is TGTGCCAGCAGCTCGCCGGGGGAATTATCGGGGAAAGCTTTCTTT. Protein sequence: CASSSPGELSGKAFF.